This T cell receptor beta chain comes out of a study of blood T cell repertoires in COVID-19. Overall study context: Donors in the United States, Italy and Spain gave samples during acute or convalescent COVID-19. T cells, B-cell-depleted T cells, or PBMCs provided the cDNA or gDNA that served as material.

Profiled with immunoSEQ multiplex PCR; TCRdb holds only in-frame clones, not every one. The sample has 300,000 to 400,000 clones; about 91% are singletons. The germline gives CDR1 KGHDR, CDR2 SFDVKD. The CDR3 sequence is 15 residues long. The ends were cut back, 4 bases at V and 0 bases at J, with 10 bases in the middle. The V and J genes are TRBV24-1 and TRBJ2-3; possible D gene TRBD1, 6 bases. The receptor was isolated from a man aged 25-40 years with COVID-19, enrolled during active disease. Sequenced input: peripheral blood. CDR3 amino acids: CATSDQDRSTDTQYF. CDR3 DNA: TGTGCCACCAGTGACCAAGACAGGAGCACAGATACGCAGTATTTT.